This TCR beta chain stems from a study of vaccination effects on CD4 cells after COVID-19. Libraries were prepared by immunoSEQ multiplex PCR; TCRdb keeps only in-frame clonotypes and omits some of them. The sample contains tens of thousands of clones, around 72% of which appear only once. The V gene's germline CDR1 is SGHVS and CDR2 FNYEAQ. V lost 5 bases and J lost 9; bases outside the gene matches: 14. The CDR3 runs to 16 residues. Comments on this clone: Its antigen is still unknown.

It was after approximately 11 days of culture that CD4+ T cells were isolated. This individual tested PCR-positive for SARS-CoV-2 infection between March and December 2020. Participants completed two doses of the BNT162b2 or mRNA-1273 vaccine. The rearrangement links TRBV7-6 to TRBJ2-1, with 9 bases matching TRBD1. This material consisted of CD4+ T cells from PBMCs cultured without peptide, taken after COVID-19 vaccination. The sequence came from a human donor who had a prior SARS-CoV-2 infection. The CDR3 DNA reads as TGTGCCAGCAGCGCGCGGGACAGGGAGGGAGTTAGTGAGCAGTTCTTC. The encoded protein is CASSARDREGVSEQFF.